A selection of T cell receptor beta chains follows, all from one sample in a study of CD8 T cells in Susac syndrome. MiXCR was run by TCRdb on the immunoSEQ multiplex PCR reads, yielding one entry per CDR3 protein. The table lists more than 110,000 distinct CDR3 sequences, approximately 95% of them singletons. Sequences were obtained from CD4+ T cells from PBMCs. These receptors were taken from a human donor with Susac syndrome. Both conserved end residues are part of each CDR3. The D gene is left open where the match is weak. Rows give clone size only sometimes, using once, few, many, or a class for an expanded clone.

.	.	TRBV30	TRBJ2-3	TGTGCCTGGACCCCGGGACGGAGCACAGATACGCAGTATTTT	CAWTPGRSTDTQYF
few	TRBD1	TRBV6-1	TRBJ1-1	TGTGCCAGCACTCCGGGACAGGGGGGCACTGAAGCTTTCTTT	CASTPGQGGTEAFF
.	.	TRBV9	TRBJ1-6	TGTGCCAGCAGCGCTGACGGTTCACCCCTCCACTTT	CASSADGSPLHF
.	TRBD1	TRBV12-3/TRBV12-4	TRBJ2-1	TGTGCCAGCAGTTTATGGACAGGGGACAATGAGCAGTTCTTC	CASSLWTGDNEQFF
.	.	TRBV28	TRBJ2-5	TGTGCCAGCAGTCCGATTGGAGCGCAAGAGACCCAGTACTTC	CASSPIGAQETQYF
few	.	TRBV7-2	TRBJ2-7	TGTGCCAGCAGCTTAACGTCGGCGGGGAGCTCCTACGAGCAGTACTTC	CASSLTSAGSSYEQYF
.	TRBD2	TRBV20-1	TRBJ2-7	TGCAGTGCTAGAGCTAGCGGGGGCCGCTACGAGCAGTACTTC	CSARASGGRYEQYF
.	TRBD1	TRBV5-1	TRBJ2-7	TGCGCCAGCAGCTTGGGCCCTGCCGGGACAGGGTCCTACGAGCAGTACTTC	CASSLGPAGTGSYEQYF
.	TRBD2	TRBV9	TRBJ2-2	TGTGCCAGCAGCGTAGCAACTAGCGGTTTCACCGGGGAGCTGTTTTTT	CASSVATSGFTGELFF
.	.	TRBV12-3/TRBV12-4	TRBJ1-5	TGTGCCAGCAGGAAGGATAGCAATCAGCCCCAGCATTTT	CASRKDSNQPQHF
.	.	TRBV12-3/TRBV12-4	TRBJ2-6	TGTGCCAGCATAGACACTGCCTCTGGGGCCAACGTCCTGACTTTC	CASIDTASGANVLTF
once	.	TRBV5-1	TRBJ1-2	TGCGCCAGCAGCCCCCAGGACGGAAACTATGGCTACACCTTC	CASSPQDGNYGYTF
few	.	TRBV12-3/TRBV12-4	TRBJ1-1	TGTGCCAGCAGTTTGACTGCTGAAGCTTTCTTT	CASSLTAEAFF
.	.	TRBV20-1	TRBJ2-5	TGCAGTGCTAGTACTAGGCTGGAGACCCAGTACTTC	CSASTRLETQYF
.	.	TRBV20-1	TRBJ1-1	TGCAGTGCTAGGACAGGCCCCTTGAACACTGAAGCTTTCTTT	CSARTGPLNTEAFF
.	.	TRBV20-1	TRBJ2-1	TGCAGTGCTAGGAACAGGTCGGCTAGCCTCTCCTACAATGAGCAGTTCTTC	CSARNRSASLSYNEQFF
.	TRBD1	TRBV3-1	TRBJ2-1	TGTGCCAGCAGCTTCCGGGACAGGGGAAGGAATGAGCAGTTCTTC	CASSFRDRGRNEQFF
.	TRBD2	TRBV20-1	TRBJ2-6	TGCAGTGCTAGAGATCCGAGCGGGAGAGGCGGGGCCAACGTCCTGACTTTC	CSARDPSGRGGANVLTF
.	TRBD1	TRBV6-5	TRBJ2-3	TGTGCCAGCAGTTATCAGGGGGAAAATACGCAGTATTTT	CASSYQGENTQYF
.	.	TRBV20-1	TRBJ1-2	TGCAGTGCTAGAGCAGCCACGGACCTCTATGGCTACACCTTC	CSARAATDLYGYTF
.	.	TRBV3-1	TRBJ1-1	TGTGCCAGCAGCCATCACGGGGCAGGGAACACTGAAGCTTTCTTT	CASSHHGAGNTEAFF
.	.	TRBV7-2	TRBJ2-5	TGTGCCAGCAGCAAGGACCGAAGGTACCAAGAGACCCAGTACTTC	CASSKDRRYQETQYF
.	.	TRBV18	TRBJ1-1	TGTGCCAGCTCCAGAGGGGTTGGGGCCACTGAAGCTTTCTTT	CASSRGVGATEAFF
.	.	TRBV4-3	TRBJ2-1	TGCGCCAGCAGCCAAGACGGGGGGACACTCTACAATGAGCAGTTCTTC	CASSQDGGTLYNEQFF
.	.	TRBV4-1	TRBJ2-1	TGCGCCAGCAGCCAAGCAACACTGAGCTCCTACAATGAGCAGTTCTTC	CASSQATLSSYNEQFF
.	TRBD1	TRBV11-2	TRBJ1-6	TGTGCCAGCAGCTTTCGGCTACAGGGGACCCTAAATTCACCCCTCCACTTT	CASSFRLQGTLNSPLHF
.	.	TRBV10-3	TRBJ1-1	TGTGCCATTCGACAAGGCGGGGCCGTGGCTGAAGCTTTCTTT	CAIRQGGAVAEAFF
.	.	TRBV29-1	TRBJ2-3	TGCAGCGTTGACAAGGGGACGATCACAGATACGCAGTATTTT	CSVDKGTITDTQYF
once	TRBD2	TRBV2	TRBJ2-1	TGTGCCAGCAGGCGGGGGGCCCCCAATGAGCAGTTCTTC	CASRRGAPNEQFF